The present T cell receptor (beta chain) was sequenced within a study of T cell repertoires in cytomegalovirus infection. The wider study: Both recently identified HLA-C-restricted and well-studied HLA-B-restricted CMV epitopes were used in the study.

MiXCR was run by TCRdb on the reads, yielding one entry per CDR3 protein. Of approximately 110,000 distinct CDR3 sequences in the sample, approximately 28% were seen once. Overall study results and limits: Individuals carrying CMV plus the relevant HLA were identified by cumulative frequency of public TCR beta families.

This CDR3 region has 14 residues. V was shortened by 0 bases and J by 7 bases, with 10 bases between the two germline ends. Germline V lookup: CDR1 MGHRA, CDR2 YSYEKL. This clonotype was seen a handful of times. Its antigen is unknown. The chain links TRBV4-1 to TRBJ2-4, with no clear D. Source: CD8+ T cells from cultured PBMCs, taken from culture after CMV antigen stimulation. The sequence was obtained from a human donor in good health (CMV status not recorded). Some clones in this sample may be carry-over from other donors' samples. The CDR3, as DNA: TGCGCCAGCAGCCAAGAACCCCTCAGCAACATTCAGTACTTC. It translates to CASSQEPLSNIQYF.